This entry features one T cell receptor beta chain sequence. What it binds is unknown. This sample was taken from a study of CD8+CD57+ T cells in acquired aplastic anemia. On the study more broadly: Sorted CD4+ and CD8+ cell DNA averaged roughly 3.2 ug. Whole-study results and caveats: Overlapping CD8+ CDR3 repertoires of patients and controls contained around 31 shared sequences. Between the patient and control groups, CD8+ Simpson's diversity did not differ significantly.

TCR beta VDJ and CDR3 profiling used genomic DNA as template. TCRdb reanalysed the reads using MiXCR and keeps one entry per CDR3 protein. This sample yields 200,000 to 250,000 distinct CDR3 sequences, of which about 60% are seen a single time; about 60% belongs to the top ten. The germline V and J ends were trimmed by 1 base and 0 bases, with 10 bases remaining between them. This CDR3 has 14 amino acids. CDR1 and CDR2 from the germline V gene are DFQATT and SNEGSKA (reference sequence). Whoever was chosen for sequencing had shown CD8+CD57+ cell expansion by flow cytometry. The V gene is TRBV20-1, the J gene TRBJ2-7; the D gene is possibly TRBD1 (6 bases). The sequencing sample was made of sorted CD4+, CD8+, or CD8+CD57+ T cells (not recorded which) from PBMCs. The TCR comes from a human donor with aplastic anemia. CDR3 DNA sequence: TGCAGTGCTAGAGGGACAGAGAGCTCCTACGAGCAGTACTTC. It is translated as CSARGTESSYEQYF.